This paragraph reports one T cell receptor (beta chain). The sample belongs to a study of blood T cell repertoires in COVID-19. Data came from immunoSEQ multiplex PCR; TCRdb stores just in-frame clones and leaves some out. The sample yields about 220,000 clones, under 90% seen once. The germline V gene has CDR1 LNHDA and CDR2 SQIVND (reference sequence). CDR3 length equals 15 residues. The V end lost 2 bases, the J end lost 2 bases, and 10 bases lay between the germline ends. The clonotype originates from a woman aged 55-69 years who had recovered from COVID-19. J is TRBJ1-3 and V is TRBV19; unclear D gene. What was sequenced was PBMCs or T cells enriched from blood (not recorded which). DNA of the CDR3: TGTGCCAGTAGTATAACGGGGTCTACTGGAAACACCATATATTTT. This codes for CASSITGSTGNTIYF.